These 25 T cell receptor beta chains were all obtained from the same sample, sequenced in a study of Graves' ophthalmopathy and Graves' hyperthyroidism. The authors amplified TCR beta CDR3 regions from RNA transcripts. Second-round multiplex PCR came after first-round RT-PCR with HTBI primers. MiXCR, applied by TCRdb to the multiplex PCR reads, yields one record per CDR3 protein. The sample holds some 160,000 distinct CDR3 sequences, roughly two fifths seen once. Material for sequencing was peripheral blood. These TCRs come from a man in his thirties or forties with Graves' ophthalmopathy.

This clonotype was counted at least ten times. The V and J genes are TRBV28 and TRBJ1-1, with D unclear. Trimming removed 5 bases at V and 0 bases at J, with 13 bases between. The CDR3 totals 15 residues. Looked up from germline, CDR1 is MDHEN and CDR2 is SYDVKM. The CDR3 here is CASSPHGLMNTEAFF. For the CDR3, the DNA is TGTGCCAGCAGTCCTCATGGCCTAATGAACACTGAAGCTTTCTTT.

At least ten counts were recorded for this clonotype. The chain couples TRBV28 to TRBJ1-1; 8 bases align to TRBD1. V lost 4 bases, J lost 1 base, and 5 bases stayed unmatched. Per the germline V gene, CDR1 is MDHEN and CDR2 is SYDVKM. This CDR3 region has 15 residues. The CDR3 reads CASSSQQGGNTEAFF. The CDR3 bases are TGTGCCAGCAGTTCCCAACAGGGGGGGAACACTGAAGCTTTCTTT. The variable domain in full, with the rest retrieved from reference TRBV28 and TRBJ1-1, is DVKVTQSSRYLVKRTGEKVFLECVQDMDHENMFWYRQDPGLGLRLIYFSYDVKMKEKGDIPEGYSVSREKKERFSLILESASTNQTSMYLCASSSQQGGNTEAFFGQGTRLTVV.

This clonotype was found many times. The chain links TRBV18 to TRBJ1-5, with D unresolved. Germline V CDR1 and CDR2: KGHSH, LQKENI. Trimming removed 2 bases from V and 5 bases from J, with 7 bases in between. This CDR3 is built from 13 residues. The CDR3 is CASSPAGDQPQHF. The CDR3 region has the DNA TGTGCCAGCTCACCAGCCGGGGATCAGCCCCAGCATTTT.

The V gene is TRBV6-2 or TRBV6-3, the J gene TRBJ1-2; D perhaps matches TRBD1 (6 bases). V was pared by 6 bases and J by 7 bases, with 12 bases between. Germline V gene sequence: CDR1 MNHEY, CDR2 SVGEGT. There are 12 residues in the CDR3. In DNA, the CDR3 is TGTGCCAGCAGCCGAGACAGGACTGGCTACACCTTC. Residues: CASSRDRTGYTF.

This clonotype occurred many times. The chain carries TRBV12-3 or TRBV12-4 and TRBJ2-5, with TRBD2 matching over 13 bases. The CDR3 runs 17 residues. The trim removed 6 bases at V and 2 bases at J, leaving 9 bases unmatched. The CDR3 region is CASSLRTSGSPQETQYF. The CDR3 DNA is TGTGCCAGCAGCCTGAGGACTAGCGGGAGCCCTCAAGAGACCCAGTACTTC.

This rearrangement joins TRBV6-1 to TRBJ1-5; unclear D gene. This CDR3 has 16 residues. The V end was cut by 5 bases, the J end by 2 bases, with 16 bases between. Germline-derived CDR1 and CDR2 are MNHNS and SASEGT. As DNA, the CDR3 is TGTGCCAGCAGTCCTTCCACCGGGAGAGGCAATCAGCCCCAGCATTTT. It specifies CASSPSTGRGNQPQHF.

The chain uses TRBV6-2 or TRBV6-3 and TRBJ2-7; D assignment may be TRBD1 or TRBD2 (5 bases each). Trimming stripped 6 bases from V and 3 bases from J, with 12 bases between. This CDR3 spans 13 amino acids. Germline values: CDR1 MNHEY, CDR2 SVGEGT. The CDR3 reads CASRKTEGYEQYF. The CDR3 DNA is TGTGCCAGCAGGAAGACAGAGGGCTACGAGCAGTACTTC.

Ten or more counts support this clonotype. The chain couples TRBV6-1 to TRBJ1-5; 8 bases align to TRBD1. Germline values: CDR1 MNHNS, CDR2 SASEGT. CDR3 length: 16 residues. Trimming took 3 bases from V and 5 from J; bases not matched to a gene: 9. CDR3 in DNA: TGTGCCAGCAGTGAGCCGGGACAGGTCCCCGATCAGCCCCAGCATTTT. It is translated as CASSEPGQVPDQPQHF.

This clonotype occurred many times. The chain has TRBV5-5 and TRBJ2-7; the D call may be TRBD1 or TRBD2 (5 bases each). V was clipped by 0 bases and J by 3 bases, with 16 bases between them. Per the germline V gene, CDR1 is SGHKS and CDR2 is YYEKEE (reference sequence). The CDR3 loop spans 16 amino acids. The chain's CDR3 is CASSLGDPGGGYEQYF. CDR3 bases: TGTGCCAGCAGCTTGGGGGACCCAGGAGGTGGCTACGAGCAGTACTTC.

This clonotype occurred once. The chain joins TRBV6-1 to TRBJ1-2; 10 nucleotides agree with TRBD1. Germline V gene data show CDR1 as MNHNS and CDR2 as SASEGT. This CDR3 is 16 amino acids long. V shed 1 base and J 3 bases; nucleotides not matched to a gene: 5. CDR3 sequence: CASSEGGTGDDYGYTF. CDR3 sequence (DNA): TGTGCCAGCAGTGAAGGGGGGACAGGGGACGACTATGGCTACACCTTC.

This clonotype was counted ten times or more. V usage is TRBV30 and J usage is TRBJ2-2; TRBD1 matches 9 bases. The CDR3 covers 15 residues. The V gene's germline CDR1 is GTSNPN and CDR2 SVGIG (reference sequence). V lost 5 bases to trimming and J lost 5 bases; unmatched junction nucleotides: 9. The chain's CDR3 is CAWQPGQGSTGELFF. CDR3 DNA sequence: TGTGCCTGGCAACCGGGACAGGGATCGACCGGGGAGCTGTTTTTT.

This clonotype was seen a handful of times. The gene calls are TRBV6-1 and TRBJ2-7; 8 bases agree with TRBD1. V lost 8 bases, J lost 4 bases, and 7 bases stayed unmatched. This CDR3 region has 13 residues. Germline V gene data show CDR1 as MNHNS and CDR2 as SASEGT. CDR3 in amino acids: CASGGQGQYEQYF. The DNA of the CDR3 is TGTGCCAGCGGCGGACAGGGCCAATACGAGCAGTACTTC.

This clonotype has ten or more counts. The CDR3 nucleotides are TGTGCCAGCAGTTCGACTAGCGGGAGGCTCCACTACGAGCAGTACTTC. It specifies CASSSTSGRLHYEQYF. The V and J genes are TRBV27 and TRBJ2-7; TRBD2 aligns across 13 bases. Trimming at V came to 4 bases and at J to 3 bases, leaving 6 bases not matched to a gene. CDR3 size: 16 residues. The germline V gene has CDR1 MNHEY and CDR2 SMNVEV (reference sequence).

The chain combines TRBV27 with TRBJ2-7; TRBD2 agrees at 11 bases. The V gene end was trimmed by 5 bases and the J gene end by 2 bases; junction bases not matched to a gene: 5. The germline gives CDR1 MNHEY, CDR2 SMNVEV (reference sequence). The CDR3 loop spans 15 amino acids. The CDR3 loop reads CASSGGLAGTYEQYF. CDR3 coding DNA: TGTGCCAGCAGTGGCGGACTAGCGGGTACCTACGAGCAGTACTTC.

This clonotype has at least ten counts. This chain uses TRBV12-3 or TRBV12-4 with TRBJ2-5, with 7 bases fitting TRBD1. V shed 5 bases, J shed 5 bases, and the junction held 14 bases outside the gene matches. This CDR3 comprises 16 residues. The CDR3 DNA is TGTGCCAGCAGTCCAGGAAAGGGACAGCTAAGGGAGACCCAGTACTTC. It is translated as CASSPGKGQLRETQYF.

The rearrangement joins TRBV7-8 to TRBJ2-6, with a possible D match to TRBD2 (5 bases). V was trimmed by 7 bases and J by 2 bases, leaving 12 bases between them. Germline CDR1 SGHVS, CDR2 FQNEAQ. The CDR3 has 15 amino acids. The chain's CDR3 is CASNLLGAGANVLTF. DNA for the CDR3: TGTGCCAGCAACCTACTAGGCGCTGGGGCCAACGTCCTGACTTTC. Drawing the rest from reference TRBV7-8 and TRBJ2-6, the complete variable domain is GAGVSQSPRYKVAKRGQDVALRCDPISGHVSLFWYQQALGQGPEFLTYFQNEAQLDKSGLPSDRFFAERPEGSVSTLKIQRTQQEDSAVYLCASNLLGAGANVLTFGAGSRLTVL.

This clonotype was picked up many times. CDR3 amino acids: CASSLVHPVFGGRSTGELFF. The CDR3 region has the DNA TGTGCCAGCAGCTTGGTACACCCAGTTTTTGGCGGGAGGTCCACCGGGGAGCTGTTTTTT. This rearrangement joins TRBV5-4 to TRBJ2-2; 8 nucleotides align to TRBD2. J gave up 4 bases and V 0 bases, and 17 bases lay outside the gene matches. The CDR3 covers 20 residues. CDR1 is SGHNT, CDR2 YYREEE, per germline (reference sequence).

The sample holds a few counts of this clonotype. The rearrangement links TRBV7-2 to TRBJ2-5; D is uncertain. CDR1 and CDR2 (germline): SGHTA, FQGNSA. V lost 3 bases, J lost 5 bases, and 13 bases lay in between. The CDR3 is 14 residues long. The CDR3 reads CASSLGILGETQYF. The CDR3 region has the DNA TGTGCCAGCAGCTTGGGAATTTTGGGGGAGACCCAGTACTTC.

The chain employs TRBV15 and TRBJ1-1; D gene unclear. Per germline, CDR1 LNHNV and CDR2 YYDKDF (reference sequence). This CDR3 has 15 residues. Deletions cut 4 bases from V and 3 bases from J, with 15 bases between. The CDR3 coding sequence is TGTGCCACCAGCATATTCGGACTCCGTTACACTGAAGCTTTCTTT. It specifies CATSIFGLRYTEAFF. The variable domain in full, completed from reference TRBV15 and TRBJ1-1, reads DAMVIQNPRYQVTQFGKPVTLSCSQTLNHNVMYWYQQKSSQAPKLLFHYYDKDFNNEADTPDNFQSRRPNTSFCFLDIRSPGLGDTAMYLCATSIFGLRYTEAFFGQGTRLTVV.

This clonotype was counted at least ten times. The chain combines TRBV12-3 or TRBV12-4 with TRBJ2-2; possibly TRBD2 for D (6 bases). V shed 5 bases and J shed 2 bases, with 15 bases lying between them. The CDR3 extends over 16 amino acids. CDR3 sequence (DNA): TGTGCCAGCAGTACCCCCGATAGCGGCAACACCGGGGAGCTGTTTTTT. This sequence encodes CASSTPDSGNTGELFF.

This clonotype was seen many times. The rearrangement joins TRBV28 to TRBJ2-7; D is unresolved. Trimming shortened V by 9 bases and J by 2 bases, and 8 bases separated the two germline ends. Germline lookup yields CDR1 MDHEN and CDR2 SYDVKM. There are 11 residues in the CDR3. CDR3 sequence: CASRVAYEQYF. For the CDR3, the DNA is TGTGCCAGTCGGGTTGCCTACGAGCAGTACTTC.

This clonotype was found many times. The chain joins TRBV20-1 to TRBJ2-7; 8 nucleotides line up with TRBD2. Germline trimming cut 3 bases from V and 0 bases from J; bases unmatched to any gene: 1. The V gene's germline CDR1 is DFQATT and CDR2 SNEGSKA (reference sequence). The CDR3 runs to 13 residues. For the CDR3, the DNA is TGCAGTGCTAGCGGGAGGGTCTCCTACGAGCAGTACTTC. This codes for CSASGRVSYEQYF.

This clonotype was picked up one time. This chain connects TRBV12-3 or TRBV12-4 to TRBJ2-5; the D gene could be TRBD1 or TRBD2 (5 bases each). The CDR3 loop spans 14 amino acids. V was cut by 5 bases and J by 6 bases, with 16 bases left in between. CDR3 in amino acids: CASSNRDAAQTQYF. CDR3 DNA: TGTGCCAGCAGTAACCGGGACGCCGCCCAGACCCAGTACTTC.

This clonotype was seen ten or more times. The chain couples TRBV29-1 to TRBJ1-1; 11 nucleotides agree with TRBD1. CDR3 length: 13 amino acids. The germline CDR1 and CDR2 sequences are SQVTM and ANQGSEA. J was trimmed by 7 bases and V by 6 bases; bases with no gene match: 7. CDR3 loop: CSVPGTGGFEAFF. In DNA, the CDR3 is TGCAGCGTCCCCGGGACAGGGGGTTTTGAAGCTTTCTTT.

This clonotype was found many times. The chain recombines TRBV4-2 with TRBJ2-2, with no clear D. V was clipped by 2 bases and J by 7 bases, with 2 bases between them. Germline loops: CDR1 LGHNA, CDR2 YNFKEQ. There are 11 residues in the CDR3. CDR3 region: CASSQSGELFF. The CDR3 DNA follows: TGTGCCAGCAGCCAAAGCGGGGAGCTGTTTTTT.